This T cell receptor beta chain is from a study of spatial heterogeneity in lung cancer. Study-wide findings and caveats: The number of expanded tumor alpha and beta chains correlated with mutation number.

The junction had 4 bases not matched to a gene; V was cut back by 0 bases and J by 6 bases. Germline V lookup: CDR1 LGHDT, CDR2 YNNKEL (reference sequence). The CDR3 loop spans 15 amino acids. In the library, each TCR cDNA molecule bore its own unique molecular identifier. TCRdb used MiXCR to reprocess the 5' RACE reads, holding one entry per CDR3 protein. The data show thousands of distinct CDR3 sequences, with over 8% seen just once and more than 4% held by the top ten. By frequency in the sample, this clonotype is medium-sized (0.01 to 0.1%). The antigen is unknown. The time point was: sample taken at primary tumor resection. Unsorted tumor, nontumor lung tissue or cryopreserved PBMC supplied the whole RNA.

The rearrangement uses TRBV3-1 and TRBJ2-1; 8 bases fit TRBD1. This TCR derives from a male donor with early-stage non-small cell lung cancer. This specimen was lung tumor tissue, taken at surgery. The CDR3 here is CASSQDHRGSNEQFF. In nucleotides, the CDR3 is TGTGCCAGCAGCCAAGATCACAGGGGGTCCAATGAGCAGTTCTTC.